Listed below are T cell receptor beta chains from one sample, sequenced in a study of patients and donors after allogeneic stem cell transplantation. In TCRdb, the RT-PCR reads were re-called with MiXCR into one record per CDR3 protein. The table shows over 350,000 distinct CDR3 sequences, with 16% occurring only once. Sequencing was performed on blood, either unsorted or a sorted T cell fraction (not recorded which). The receptors were gathered from a human donor who was either an allogeneic HSCT recipient or a stem cell or donor lymphocyte infusion donor (not recorded which). It is not recorded whose cells these are; they may come from a transplant donor. Each CDR3 is given with its conserved first and last residue. D genes are given only for firm matches. A row's size may be missing; if present it is once, few, many or a size class.

v_gene: TRBV7-8; j_gene: TRBJ1-2; d_gene: -; abundance: -; CDR3aa: CASSNGGGYTF; CDR3nt: TGTGCCAGCAGCAACGGGGGCGGCTACACCTTC
v_gene: TRBV5-1; j_gene: TRBJ2-1; d_gene: TRBD2; abundance: -; CDR3aa: CASSFGGGVYNEQFF; CDR3nt: TGCGCCAGCAGCTTTGGGGGAGGGGTCTACAATGAGCAGTTCTTC
v_gene: TRBV20-1; j_gene: TRBJ1-2; d_gene: -; abundance: -; CDR3aa: CSARRDNNYGYTF; CDR3nt: TGCAGTGCAAGAAGGGACAACAACTATGGCTACACCTTC
v_gene: TRBV20-1; j_gene: TRBJ1-3; d_gene: -; abundance: -; CDR3aa: CSATDPSSGNTIYF; CDR3nt: TGCAGTGCCACAGACCCGAGCTCTGGAAACACCATATATTTT
v_gene: TRBV27; j_gene: TRBJ2-2; d_gene: -; abundance: few; CDR3aa: CASISTDSGELFF; CDR3nt: TGTGCCAGCATATCTACGGACTCCGGGGAGCTGTTTTTT
v_gene: TRBV5-1; j_gene: TRBJ1-1; d_gene: -; abundance: few; CDR3aa: CASSLGSGGNTEAFF; CDR3nt: TGCGCCAGCAGCTTGGGGAGCGGTGGGAACACTGAAGCTTTCTTT
v_gene: TRBV25-1; j_gene: TRBJ1-6; d_gene: TRBD1; abundance: few; CDR3aa: CASSKQGGADSPLHF; CDR3nt: TGTGCCAGCAGTAAACAGGGGGGCGCGGATTCACCCCTCCACTTT
v_gene: TRBV4-1; j_gene: TRBJ2-6; d_gene: -; abundance: few; CDR3aa: CASSHALSKASSGANVLTF; CDR3nt: TGCGCCAGCAGCCACGCATTATCAAAGGCCAGCTCTGGGGCCAACGTCCTGACTTTC
v_gene: TRBV10-3; j_gene: TRBJ1-2; d_gene: -; abundance: -; CDR3aa: CAISGLRIRGNDGYTF; CDR3nt: TGTGCCATCAGCGGACTACGGATAAGGGGTAATGATGGCTACACCTTC
v_gene: TRBV7-2; j_gene: TRBJ1-2; d_gene: -; abundance: few; CDR3aa: CASSLIGANYGYTF; CDR3nt: TGTGCCAGCAGCTTAATCGGGGCCAACTATGGCTACACCTTC
v_gene: TRBV4-3; j_gene: TRBJ2-1; d_gene: -; abundance: many; CDR3aa: CASSQDRVEEQFF; CDR3nt: TGCGCCAGCAGCCAAGATCGGGTAGAGGAGCAGTTCTTC
v_gene: TRBV2; j_gene: TRBJ1-6; d_gene: -; abundance: -; CDR3aa: CASSERGYNSPLHF; CDR3nt: TGTGCCAGCAGTGAAAGGGGGTATAATTCACCCCTCCACTTT
v_gene: TRBV20-1; j_gene: TRBJ1-1; d_gene: -; abundance: -; CDR3aa: CSARDRRQNTEAFF; CDR3nt: TGCAGTGCACGGGACCGTAGACAGAACACGGAAGCTTTCTTT
v_gene: TRBV7-3; j_gene: TRBJ1-6; d_gene: TRBD1; abundance: few; CDR3aa: CASSLKGTESTLNSPLHF; CDR3nt: TGTGCCAGCAGCTTAAAAGGGACAGAAAGCACACTAAATTCACCCCTCCACTTT
v_gene: TRBV27; j_gene: TRBJ1-5; d_gene: -; abundance: -; CDR3aa: CASSLKGDKPQHF; CDR3nt: TGTGCCAGCAGTTTGAAAGGGGATAAGCCCCAGCATTTT
v_gene: TRBV6-2/TRBV6-3; j_gene: TRBJ2-1; d_gene: -; abundance: many; CDR3aa: CASSYRLETYNEQFF; CDR3nt: TGTGCCAGCAGTTACAGGCTAGAAACCTACAATGAGCAGTTCTTC
v_gene: TRBV11-2; j_gene: TRBJ2-1; d_gene: -; abundance: few; CDR3aa: CASSLPPWQKTYNEQFF; CDR3nt: TGTGCCAGCAGCCTACCCCCCTGGCAGAAGACCTACAATGAGCAGTTCTTC
v_gene: TRBV11-2; j_gene: TRBJ1-5; d_gene: -; abundance: many; CDR3aa: CASSLDRGQPQHF; CDR3nt: TGTGCCAGCAGCTTAGATAGGGGTCAGCCCCAGCATTTT
v_gene: TRBV11-2; j_gene: TRBJ2-1; d_gene: TRBD2; abundance: few; CDR3aa: CASSFAPRLGLAVIYNEQFF; CDR3nt: TGTGCCAGCAGCTTTGCCCCGCGACTGGGACTAGCGGTTATCTACAATGAGCAGTTCTTC
v_gene: TRBV6-1; j_gene: TRBJ2-1; d_gene: -; abundance: -; CDR3aa: CASTLDSRSYNEQFF; CDR3nt: TGTGCCAGCACTTTGGACAGCCGCTCCTACAATGAGCAGTTCTTC
v_gene: TRBV15; j_gene: TRBJ1-4; d_gene: -; abundance: few; CDR3aa: CATSGRGGGSEKLFF; CDR3nt: TGTGCCACCAGCGGGAGAGGGGGGGGAAGTGAAAAACTGTTTTTT
v_gene: TRBV2; j_gene: TRBJ1-5; d_gene: TRBD1; abundance: -; CDR3aa: CASSPPGGAGNQPQHF; CDR3nt: TGTGCCAGCAGTCCCCCAGGGGGCGCGGGCAATCAGCCCCAGCATTTT
v_gene: TRBV6-1; j_gene: TRBJ2-5; d_gene: TRBD2; abundance: few; CDR3aa: CASTLAGAETQYF; CDR3nt: TGTGCCAGCACCCTAGCGGGAGCAGAGACCCAGTACTTC
v_gene: TRBV9; j_gene: TRBJ2-3; d_gene: -; abundance: -; CDR3aa: CASSVGSDTQYF; CDR3nt: TGTGCCAGCAGCGTGGGGTCAGATACGCAGTATTTT
v_gene: TRBV24-1; j_gene: TRBJ1-5; d_gene: -; abundance: -; CDR3aa: CATSDLTGNQPQHF; CDR3nt: TGTGCCACCAGTGATTTGACAGGGAATCAGCCCCAGCATTTT
v_gene: TRBV7-9; j_gene: TRBJ1-5; d_gene: -; abundance: -; CDR3aa: CASSLDPRGRGNQPQHF; CDR3nt: TGTGCCAGCAGCTTAGATCCGCGGGGACGGGGCAATCAGCCCCAGCATTTT
v_gene: TRBV20-1; j_gene: TRBJ2-7; d_gene: -; abundance: few; CDR3aa: CSAPRTSEQYF; CDR3nt: TGCAGTGCTCCTCGGACGTCGGAGCAGTACTTC
v_gene: TRBV14; j_gene: TRBJ1-1; d_gene: -; abundance: -; CDR3aa: CASSQQGRPTEAFF; CDR3nt: TGTGCCAGCAGCCAACAGGGAAGACCCACTGAAGCTTTCTTT
v_gene: TRBV20-1; j_gene: TRBJ1-5; d_gene: -; abundance: few; CDR3aa: CSASARAFNQPQHF; CDR3nt: TGCAGTGCTAGCGCCCGGGCCTTCAATCAGCCCCAGCATTTT
v_gene: TRBV14; j_gene: TRBJ2-3; d_gene: -; abundance: few; CDR3aa: CASSQDSGPDTQYF; CDR3nt: TGTGCCAGCAGCCAAGATTCAGGGCCGGATACGCAGTATTTT
v_gene: TRBV12-3/TRBV12-4; j_gene: TRBJ2-2; d_gene: -; abundance: few; CDR3aa: CASSFIVGNTGELFF; CDR3nt: TGTGCCAGCAGTTTCATTGTGGGGAACACCGGGGAGCTGTTTTTT
v_gene: TRBV3-1; j_gene: TRBJ2-7; d_gene: -; abundance: few; CDR3aa: CASSHTSYRVEQYF; CDR3nt: TGTGCCAGCAGCCACACCTCTTACAGGGTCGAGCAGTACTTC
v_gene: TRBV6-1; j_gene: TRBJ1-5; d_gene: TRBD1; abundance: few; CDR3aa: CASNPPGQGTGQPQHF; CDR3nt: TGTGCCAGCAATCCTCCGGGACAGGGGACGGGTCAGCCCCAGCATTTT
v_gene: TRBV5-5; j_gene: TRBJ2-2; d_gene: TRBD1; abundance: few; CDR3aa: CASLPTDRTGELFF; CDR3nt: TGTGCCAGCCTTCCTACGGACAGGACCGGGGAGCTGTTTTTT
v_gene: TRBV6-1; j_gene: TRBJ2-4; d_gene: -; abundance: few; CDR3aa: CASSESHTGAKNIQYF; CDR3nt: TGTGCCAGCAGTGAGAGCCACACCGGGGCCAAAAACATTCAGTACTTC
v_gene: TRBV7-9; j_gene: TRBJ1-5; d_gene: TRBD1; abundance: -; CDR3aa: CASSGTGNNQPQHF; CDR3nt: TGTGCCAGCAGCGGGACAGGCAACAATCAGCCCCAGCATTTT
v_gene: TRBV28; j_gene: TRBJ2-7; d_gene: -; abundance: many; CDR3aa: CASSLGVIYEQYF; CDR3nt: TGTGCCAGCAGCCTGGGGGTCATCTACGAGCAGTACTTC
v_gene: TRBV12-3/TRBV12-4; j_gene: TRBJ1-1; d_gene: TRBD1; abundance: few; CDR3aa: CASTYKQGAWGTEAFF; CDR3nt: TGTGCCAGCACCTACAAACAGGGGGCTTGGGGGACTGAAGCTTTCTTT
v_gene: TRBV15; j_gene: TRBJ2-7; d_gene: -; abundance: -; CDR3aa: CATSRDGQSGYEQYF; CDR3nt: TGTGCCACCAGCAGAGACGGACAGTCAGGCTACGAGCAGTACTTC
v_gene: TRBV20-1; j_gene: TRBJ1-2; d_gene: TRBD1; abundance: -; CDR3aa: CSARGGGDYGYTF; CDR3nt: TGCAGTGCTCGAGGGGGCGGTGATTATGGCTACACCTTC
v_gene: TRBV12-3/TRBV12-4; j_gene: TRBJ1-6; d_gene: -; abundance: -; CDR3aa: CASRRAQPSYNSPLHF; CDR3nt: TGTGCCAGCAGACGCGCTCAGCCTTCCTATAATTCACCCCTCCACTTT
v_gene: TRBV7-6; j_gene: TRBJ1-2; d_gene: -; abundance: -; CDR3aa: CASSLGPGGGYTF; CDR3nt: TGTGCCAGCAGCTTGGGACCGGGGGGAGGCTACACCTTC
v_gene: TRBV12-3/TRBV12-4; j_gene: TRBJ2-1; d_gene: -; abundance: many; CDR3aa: CASSLGREQFF; CDR3nt: TGTGCCAGCAGTTTAGGTAGGGAGCAGTTCTTC
v_gene: TRBV20-1; j_gene: TRBJ2-1; d_gene: -; abundance: -; CDR3aa: CSVQWAGTGDVQFF; CDR3nt: TGCAGTGTACAGTGGGCGGGGACGGGTGATGTGCAGTTCTTC
v_gene: TRBV12-3/TRBV12-4; j_gene: TRBJ2-3; d_gene: -; abundance: few; CDR3aa: CASNLGWSRNTQYF; CDR3nt: TGTGCCAGCAACCTGGGCTGGAGCAGAAATACGCAGTATTTT
v_gene: TRBV10-3; j_gene: TRBJ2-5; d_gene: -; abundance: few; CDR3aa: CAISDGQAGRLETQYF; CDR3nt: TGTGCCATCAGTGATGGCCAGGCGGGCAGGCTAGAGACCCAGTACTTC
v_gene: TRBV12-5; j_gene: TRBJ1-1; d_gene: -; abundance: few; CDR3aa: CASGLGHKNTEAFF; CDR3nt: TGTGCTAGTGGTTTGGGACACAAGAACACTGAAGCTTTCTTT
v_gene: TRBV10-3; j_gene: TRBJ1-1; d_gene: TRBD1; abundance: -; CDR3aa: CAIEPGGVGTEAFF; CDR3nt: TGTGCCATTGAACCAGGGGGCGTGGGCACTGAAGCTTTCTTT
v_gene: TRBV4-2; j_gene: TRBJ1-2; d_gene: -; abundance: many; CDR3aa: CASSPPPGTYGYTF; CDR3nt: TGTGCCAGCAGCCCCCCTCCCGGGACTTATGGCTACACCTTC
v_gene: TRBV20-1; j_gene: TRBJ2-6; d_gene: -; abundance: -; CDR3aa: CSARNKDSGANVLTF; CDR3nt: TGCAGTGCCCGGAACAAGGACTCTGGGGCCAACGTCCTGACTTTC
v_gene: TRBV29-1; j_gene: TRBJ2-3; d_gene: TRBD2; abundance: many; CDR3aa: CSGLAGGYSTDTQYF; CDR3nt: TGCAGCGGTCTAGCGGGAGGGTATAGCACAGATACGCAGTATTTT
v_gene: TRBV20-1; j_gene: TRBJ1-4; d_gene: TRBD1; abundance: few; CDR3aa: CSADRGEEKLFF; CDR3nt: TGCAGTGCGGACAGGGGGGAAGAAAAACTGTTTTTT
v_gene: TRBV10-3; j_gene: TRBJ2-2; d_gene: -; abundance: few; CDR3aa: CAISGWEKDTGELFF; CDR3nt: TGTGCCATCAGTGGGTGGGAGAAGGACACCGGGGAGCTGTTTTTT
v_gene: TRBV20-1; j_gene: TRBJ1-3; d_gene: -; abundance: -; CDR3aa: CSARKARTPSSGNTIYF; CDR3nt: TGCAGTGCTAGAAAGGCCAGGACTCCTTCCTCTGGAAACACCATATATTTT
v_gene: TRBV20-1; j_gene: TRBJ2-7; d_gene: -; abundance: -; CDR3aa: CSASTRDLNYEQYF; CDR3nt: TGCAGTGCTAGCACGAGGGACTTAAACTACGAGCAGTACTTC
v_gene: TRBV6-6; j_gene: TRBJ1-2; d_gene: -; abundance: -; CDR3aa: CASSYSGREGYTF; CDR3nt: TGTGCCAGCAGTTACTCGGGCCGGGAGGGCTACACCTTC
v_gene: TRBV19; j_gene: TRBJ1-2; d_gene: TRBD1; abundance: -; CDR3aa: CASSRARGTNYGYTF; CDR3nt: TGTGCCAGTAGTAGAGCCAGGGGGACGAACTATGGCTACACCTTC
v_gene: TRBV5-1; j_gene: TRBJ2-6; d_gene: -; abundance: -; CDR3aa: CASSLARGASGANVLTF; CDR3nt: TGCGCCAGCAGCTTGGCCCGCGGGGCCTCTGGGGCCAACGTCCTGACTTTC